The T cell receptor beta chain under discussion was sequenced for a study of blood T cell repertoires in COVID-19. Germline assignment: CDR1 MGHRA and CDR2 YSYEKL. This CDR3 spans 17 amino acids. The V gene lost 1 base and the J gene lost 4 bases, with 17 bases spanning the gap. Libraries were prepared by immunoSEQ multiplex PCR; TCRdb keeps only in-frame clonotypes and omits some of them. The data show roughly 340,000 clones, roughly 86% seen once. The material sequenced was peripheral blood. This TCR was recovered from a woman in her 70s with COVID-19, enrolled during active disease. The chain has TRBV4-1 and TRBJ1-3; possibly TRBD1 for D (6 bases). CDR3: CASSQGLGGRGGNTIYF. In DNA, the CDR3 is TGCGCCAGCAGCCAAGGGCTGGGGGGGCGAGGAGGAAACACCATATATTTT.